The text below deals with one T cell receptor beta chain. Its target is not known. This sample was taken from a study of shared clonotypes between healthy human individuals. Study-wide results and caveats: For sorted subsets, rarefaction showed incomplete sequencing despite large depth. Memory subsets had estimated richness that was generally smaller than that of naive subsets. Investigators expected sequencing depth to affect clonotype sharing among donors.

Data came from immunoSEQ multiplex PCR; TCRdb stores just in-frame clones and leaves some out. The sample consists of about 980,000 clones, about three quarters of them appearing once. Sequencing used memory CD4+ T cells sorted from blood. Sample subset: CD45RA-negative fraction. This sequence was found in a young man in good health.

The CDR3 nucleotides are TGTGCCAGCAGCTTTGGCGGGAGGGCTGGGGTAGATACGCAGTATTTT. This encodes CASSFGGRAGVDTQYF. The V and J genes are TRBV7-2 and TRBJ2-3; 9 bases align to TRBD2. J gave up 5 bases and V 3 bases, and 9 bases lay outside the gene matches. The CDR3 has 16 residues. Germline V gene data show CDR1 as SGHTA and CDR2 as FQGNSA.